The entry below describes one TCR beta chain. What it recognizes is unknown. This entry comes from a study of OX40 agonist ivuxolimab in advanced cancers. Study overall: Melanoma, hepatocellular carcinoma, head and neck or renal cell cancer occurred in dose-escalation patients. Mean age around 64 years, range about 20 to 79; 82.7% male. Points from the study as a whole: More expanded clones were found, on average, in CD8+ than in CD4+ T cells. CD4+ and CD8+ T cells in blood underwent clonal expansion by week 6 at 0.1 to 3.0 mg/kg.

The V gene lost 8 bases and the J gene lost 3 bases, with 10 bases spanning the gap. The germline CDR1 and CDR2 sequences are SNHLY and FYNNEI. This CDR3 is 12 amino acids long. TCRdb's copy holds only in-frame clones and misses some; the assay was immunoSEQ multiplex PCR. The repertoire has 78,000 or so clones, roughly nine tenths of them found once; the top ten carry about 2.8%. The material was CD4+ or CD8+ T cells sorted from blood, obtained in a trial of the OX40 agonist ivuxolimab. V and J are TRBV2 and TRBJ1-2; D ambiguous. The TCR comes from an adult with an advanced solid tumor such as melanoma, head and neck, liver or kidney cancer. As DNA, the CDR3 is TGTGCCAGCTCCACCCGGGACTATGGCTACACCTTC. Translation: CASSTRDYGYTF.